This T cell receptor beta chain was observed in a study of blood T cells in healthy people across ages. Across the whole study: Researchers report that template switching captured about one barcoded beta molecule per two T cells. Study outcomes and limitations: While age rose, TCR beta diversity per million T cells dropped in a roughly linear way.

This CDR3 region has 11 residues. V was pared by 5 bases and J by 3 bases, with 7 bases between. Germline values: CDR1 SQVTM, CDR2 ANQGSEA. Total RNA was extracted at no less than 6 micrograms per sample. It was with a sample-barcoded 5' primer and a J-beta primer mix that a second PCR of roughly 7 to 12 cycles was run. TCRdb processed the 5' RACE reads anew with MiXCR; each CDR3 protein has one entry. The data hold just over 1 million distinct CDR3 sequences, with 40% to 50% observed a single time. This clonotype has at least ten counts. What it binds is not known. This receptor was obtained from a woman aged 55-75 years in good health. The sample comprised blood. The gene calls are TRBV29-1 and TRBJ2-5, with unresolved D. The CDR3 region is CSVLQKETQYF. CDR3 sequence (DNA): TGCAGCGTTTTGCAGAAAGAGACCCAGTACTTC.